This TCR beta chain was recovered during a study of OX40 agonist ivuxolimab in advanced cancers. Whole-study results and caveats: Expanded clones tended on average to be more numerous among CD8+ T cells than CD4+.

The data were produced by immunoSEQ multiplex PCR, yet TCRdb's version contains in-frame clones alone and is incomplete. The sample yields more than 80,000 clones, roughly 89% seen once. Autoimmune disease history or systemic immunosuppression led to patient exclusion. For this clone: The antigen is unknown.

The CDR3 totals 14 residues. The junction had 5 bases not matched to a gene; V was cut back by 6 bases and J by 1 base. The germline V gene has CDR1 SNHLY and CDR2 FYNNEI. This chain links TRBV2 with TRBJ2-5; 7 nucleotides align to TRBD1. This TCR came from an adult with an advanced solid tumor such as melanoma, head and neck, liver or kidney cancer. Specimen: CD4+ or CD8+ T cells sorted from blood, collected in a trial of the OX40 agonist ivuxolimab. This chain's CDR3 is CASSAGQVQETQYF. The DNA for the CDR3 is TGTGCCAGCAGCGCTGGACAGGTCCAAGAGACCCAGTACTTC.